The 8 T cell receptor beta chains given below trace back to one sample, sequenced in a study of cytomegalovirus exposure and HLA in healthy donors. The PCR made use of 60 Vbeta and 13 Jbeta primers. The assay was immunoSEQ multiplex PCR, and TCRdb's table has in-frame clones only and misses some. This table has 200,000 to 250,000 clones, almost 85% appearing once. The sequencing input was PBMCs. The receptors stem from a woman in her thirties or forties in good health and CMV-seronegative.

This clone has a handful of counts. V usage is TRBV6-1 and J usage is TRBJ1-1; D gene ambiguous. The CDR3 is 13 amino acids. Germline V gene sequence: CDR1 MNHNS, CDR2 SASEGT. Trimming cost V 7 bases and J 0 bases, with 9 bases left between them. CDR3 in DNA: TGTGCCAGCACATACAGTATGAACACTGAAGCTTTCTTT. This encodes CASTYSMNTEAFF.

The genes are TRBV7-3 and TRBJ1-1, with a weak D call TRBD1 (6 bases). CDR1 is SGHTA and CDR2 is FQGTGA in the germline V gene. The CDR3 consists of 15 residues. V was shortened by 4 bases and J by 1 base, with 13 bases between the two germline ends. The CDR3 nucleotides read TGTGCCAGCAGCTCCCTGGGACAAGGGAACACTGAAGCTTTCTTT. Translated, it gives CASSSLGQGNTEAFF.

This rearrangement joins TRBV5-5 to TRBJ2-7, with a tentative D call TRBD2 (6 bases). CDR1 SGHKS and CDR2 YYEKEE come from the germline V gene (reference sequence). The V and J ends lost 1 base and 0 bases respectively, with 20 bases between them. The CDR3 runs to 18 residues. For the CDR3, the DNA is TGTGCCAGCAGCTTGTACGAGGTCTGGGAGGTCAGCTCCTACGAGCAGTACTTC. This sequence encodes CASSLYEVWEVSSYEQYF.

Turning to this clone: Germline and junction disagree at one end, which may indicate a read error. The chain carries TRBV23-1 and TRBJ2-7; D is possibly TRBD1 (7 bases). TRBV23-1 is identified as an open reading frame with a role that is uncertain. The CDR3 spans 13 residues. The CDR3 bases are TGCGCCAGCCCGACAGGGAGGACCTACGGGCAGTACTTC. As protein: CASPTGRTYGQYF.

V usage is TRBV5-6 and J usage is TRBJ2-5; tentative D call: TRBD1 (5 bases). With 4 bases removed from V and 5 bases from J, the gap between germline ends came to 12 bases. The germline V gene has CDR1 SGHDT and CDR2 YYEEEE. The CDR3 covers 13 residues. This CDR3 is CASSLRDVETQYF. CDR3 bases: TGTGCCAGCAGCCTCAGGGATGTGGAGACCCAGTACTTC.

J is TRBJ2-1 and V is TRBV7-9, with TRBD1 identical over 7 bases. V shed 4 bases and J 0 bases; nucleotides not matched to a gene: 3. The CDR3 totals 15 residues. Germline V gives CDR1 SEHNR, CDR2 FQNEAQ (reference sequence). CDR3 amino acids: CASSSRGSSYNEQFF. The CDR3 region has the DNA TGTGCCAGCAGCTCCAGGGGGAGCTCCTACAATGAGCAGTTCTTC.

The chain combines TRBV6-6 with TRBJ1-1; 8 nucleotides align to TRBD1. After removal of 6 bases from V and 1 base from J, the junction contained 10 bases not matched to a gene. The CDR3 has 16 residues. CDR1 and CDR2 (germline): MNHNY, SVGAGI (reference sequence). Here the CDR3 reads CASRSDRAEGNTEAFF. CDR3 nucleotides: TGTGCCAGCAGGTCGGACAGGGCCGAGGGGAACACTGAAGCTTTCTTT.

The V gene is TRBV11-3, the J gene TRBJ2-3, with 7 nucleotides matching TRBD2. The CDR3 loop spans 13 amino acids. J lost 6 bases, V lost 3 bases, and 3 bases had no gene match. Germline CDR1 reads SGHNT; CDR2 reads YENEEA. The CDR3 nucleotides are TGTGCCAGCAGCTTCGAGCGGGGCGATACGCAGTATTTT. Its translation is CASSFERGDTQYF.